These T cell receptor beta chains were read from a single sample in a study of T-cell memory formation after mild COVID-19. TCRdb reprocessed the 5' RACE reads via MiXCR and lists one record per CDR3 protein. The sample shows around 300,000 distinct CDR3 sequences, roughly 15% of them seen only once. The specimen was PBMCs or a T cell subset sorted from them (not recorded which). These receptors came from a man aged 18 to 30 who had mild COVID-19 (a few samples of this study predate the infection). Cell type and time point are not known. Both conserved end residues are part of each CDR3. The D gene is left open where the match is weak. Size is stated for part of the rows, as once, few or many counts, or as a class when the clone is expanded.

>TRBJ2-5|-|-|TRBV11-2
CASSTPRVSETQYF
TGTGCCAGCAGCACTCCGCGGGTTTCAGAGACCCAGTACTTC
>TRBJ2-6|-|TRBD1|TRBV7-3
CASSGDHGDRVTGANVLTF
TGTGCCAGCAGCGGGGATCACGGGGACAGGGTGACTGGGGCCAACGTCCTGACTTTC
>TRBJ1-1|-|TRBD1|TRBV7-9
CASSQQGAGDTEAFF
TGTGCCAGCAGCCAACAGGGGGCGGGGGACACTGAAGCTTTCTTT
>TRBJ2-7|few|-|TRBV5-1
CASGSGTTSYEQYF
TGCGCCAGCGGATCCGGGACAACTTCCTACGAGCAGTACTTC
>TRBJ2-5|-|TRBD2|TRBV24-1
CATSDSGGLEETQYF
TGTGCCACCAGTGACTCGGGGGGTCTAGAAGAGACCCAGTACTTC
>TRBJ2-5|-|-|TRBV7-8
CASKVRETQYF
TGTGCCAGCAAAGTTCGGGAGACCCAGTACTTC
>TRBJ1-6|-|TRBD1|TRBV7-8
CASSLRGRGLILNSPLHF
TGTGCCAGCAGCTTAAGGGGCAGGGGGCTCATACTTAATTCACCCCTCCACTTT
>TRBJ2-5|few|-|TRBV7-3
CASSLRNQETQYF
TGTGCCAGCAGCTTACGCAACCAAGAGACCCAGTACTTC
>TRBJ2-3|few|-|TRBV7-6
CASSLDPGRPDTQYF
TGTGCCAGCAGCTTAGATCCAGGGCGGCCAGATACGCAGTATTTT
>TRBJ2-7|few|TRBD1|TRBV20-1
CSAEARGPTYEQYF
TGCAGTGCTGAGGCTAGGGGGCCCACCTACGAGCAGTACTTC
>TRBJ2-5|-|-|TRBV29-1
CSVAGQETQYF
TGCAGCGTTGCCGGACAGGAGACCCAGTACTTC
>TRBJ2-7|-|TRBD2|TRBV7-2
CASSARGAGGEQYF
TGTGCCAGCAGCGCGAGGGGAGCGGGAGGCGAGCAGTACTTC
>TRBJ2-1|few|-|TRBV6-2/TRBV6-3
CASSYGWGNEQFF
TGTGCCAGCAGTTATGGGTGGGGCAATGAGCAGTTCTTC
>TRBJ2-7|-|-|TRBV11-2
CASTGPLTSYEQYF
TGTGCCAGCACGGGACCGCTGACCTCCTACGAGCAGTACTTC
>TRBJ2-3|-|TRBD2|TRBV4-3
CASSPELAGGPDTQYF
TGCGCCAGCAGCCCCGAACTAGCGGGGGGGCCAGATACGCAGTATTTT
>TRBJ2-1|-|TRBD2|TRBV19
CASSALAGGTEQFF
TGTGCCAGTAGTGCGCTAGCGGGGGGCACGGAGCAGTTCTTC
>TRBJ2-6|-|-|TRBV4-3
CASSQDGSGANVLTF
TGCGCCAGCAGCCAAGATGGGTCTGGGGCCAACGTCCTGACTTTC
>TRBJ2-1|few|-|TRBV12-3/TRBV12-4
CASSFQFEQFF
TGTGCCAGCAGTTTCCAGTTTGAGCAGTTCTTC
>TRBJ2-5|-|TRBD1|TRBV10-3
CAITSGGRDTQYF
TGTGCCATCACGTCAGGGGGTCGCGATACCCAGTACTTC
>TRBJ2-7|few|TRBD1|TRBV6-5
CASSYSRTGSRAEQYF
TGTGCCAGCAGTTACTCGAGGACAGGCAGTAGGGCCGAGCAGTACTTC
>TRBJ2-3|-|-|TRBV10-2
CASSESASGTDTQYF
TGCGCCAGCAGTGAGAGCGCTAGCGGCACAGATACGCAGTATTTT
>TRBJ1-6|few|TRBD1|TRBV4-1
CASSQEKTGGSPLHF
TGCGCCAGCAGCCAGGAAAAGACAGGGGGTTCACCCCTCCACTTT
>TRBJ2-1|-|-|TRBV18
CASSPGGHEQFF
TGTGCCAGCTCACCAGGAGGTCATGAGCAGTTCTTC
>TRBJ2-6|-|-|TRBV6-5
CASSQHRAGANVLTF
TGTGCCAGCAGCCAACACAGGGCTGGGGCCAACGTCCTGACTTTC
>TRBJ2-3|-|-|TRBV7-2
CASSLYGGPSTDTQYF
TGTGCCAGCAGCCTGTACGGGGGACCTAGCACAGATACGCAGTATTTT
>TRBJ2-1|-|TRBD1|TRBV20-1
CSARDPSGTAYNEQFF
TGCAGTGCTAGAGATCCATCCGGGACAGCCTACAATGAGCAGTTCTTC
>TRBJ2-3|-|TRBD2|TRBV4-1
CASSPLGPTSPDTQYF
TGCGCCAGCAGCCCCCTGGGGCCGACTAGCCCAGATACGCAGTATTTT
>TRBJ2-5|-|TRBD2|TRBV6-5
CASSYSSGGLYQETQYF
TGTGCCAGCAGTTACTCTAGCGGGGGGCTGTACCAAGAGACCCAGTACTTC
>TRBJ2-4|-|-|TRBV7-9
CASSSVGPRGNIQYF
TGTGCCAGCAGCAGCGTGGGGCCCCGGGGGAACATTCAGTACTTC
>TRBJ1-1|many|TRBD1|TRBV5-1
CASSRNPGQGPLNTEAFF
TGCGCCAGCAGCAGAAACCCGGGACAGGGGCCGCTGAACACTGAAGCTTTCTTT
>TRBJ2-3|-|TRBD2|TRBV6-1
CASSELAGGLKDTQYF
TGTGCCAGCAGTGAACTGGCGGGGGGGCTCAAGGATACGCAGTATTTT